Below are 16 T cell receptor beta chains sequenced from a single sample in a study of molecular identifiers for immune sequencing clone quantification. TCRdb reprocessed the PCR reads via MiXCR and lists one record per CDR3 protein. This sample has more than 450,000 distinct CDR3 sequences, with about a fifth found just once. The sequenced sample consisted of naive CD8+ T cells from blood, with Jurkat cell RNA spiked in. Sample subset: FACS-sorted CD8+CD4-CCR7+CD45RA+ naive T cells. The receptors here all came from a human donor in good health. Some libraries in this study had Jurkat cell RNA spiked in.

Many counts were recorded for this clonotype. This chain links TRBV12-3 or TRBV12-4 with TRBJ1-1, with unresolved D. This CDR3 has 11 amino acids. Between the trimmed V and J ends, which lost 3 bases and 7 bases, there was a span of 6 bases. CDR3 coding DNA: TGTGCCAGCAGTTTGATTAGTGAAGCTTTCTTT. It yields the protein CASSLISEAFF.

This clonotype has only a few counts. The chain combines TRBV6-2 or TRBV6-3 with TRBJ2-7; 9 positions agree with TRBD2. Germline CDR1 and CDR2: MNHEY and SVGEGT. The CDR3 has 16 residues. V dropped 5 bases and J dropped 5; count of bases not matched to a gene: 13. The chain's CDR3 is CASSPFAVAGVDEQYF. The CDR3 DNA sequence: TGTGCCAGCAGTCCCTTCGCGGTAGCGGGAGTAGACGAGCAGTACTTC.

In its sample, this clonotype was seen many times. This chain joins TRBV2 and TRBJ2-2; a weak D match, TRBD1 (6 bases). This CDR3 has 16 amino acids. The germline V and J ends were trimmed by 2 bases and 7 bases, with 17 bases remaining between them. The germline CDR1 and CDR2 sequences are SNHLY and FYNNEI. In DNA form, the CDR3 reads TGTGCCAGCAGTGAATACGTTGGGGGCGTCATCGGGGAGCTGTTTTTT. It encodes CASSEYVGGVIGELFF.

This clonotype has just a few counts. V is TRBV24-1 and J is TRBJ2-1; 8 bases align to TRBD1. Germline trimming cut 4 bases from V and 0 bases from J; bases unmatched to any gene: 1. CDR1 is KGHDR and CDR2 is SFDVKD in the germline V gene. This CDR3 spans 15 amino acids. The CDR3 DNA reads as TGTGCCACCAGTGACACAGGGGGCTCCTACAATGAGCAGTTCTTC. Protein: CATSDTGGSYNEQFF.

This clonotype was detected only once. A much bigger clone sits one base away, suggesting this may be a read error. This rearrangement joins TRBV7-8 to TRBJ2-7, with D unclear. Germline CDR1 reads SGHVS; CDR2 reads FQNEAQ. There are 14 residues in the CDR3. This CDR3 reads CASSLVGVRPLSVF. In DNA form, the CDR3 reads TGTGCCAGCAGCTTAGTTGGCGTGCGACCATTGTCCGTCTTC.

In regard to this clonotype: An end of the junction does not agree with germline; a read error may underlie this. This chain links TRBV6-2 or TRBV6-3 with TRBJ1-1, with D unresolved. The CDR3 spans 15 residues. The germline V gene encodes CDR1 MNHEY and CDR2 SVGEGT. This CDR3 is CAGRKGVTMNTEAFF. The CDR3 nucleotides are TGTGCCGGCAGGAAGGGCGTGACAATGAACACTGAAGCTTTCTTT.

This clonotype was observed many times. The chain joins TRBV10-3 to TRBJ2-5, with unresolved D. The CDR3 runs 13 residues. V shed 10 bases and J shed 1 base, with 13 bases lying between them. CDR1 and CDR2 from the germline V gene are ENHRY and SYGVKD. The CDR3 nucleotides are TGTGCCACCAAGGCGCCAAGCCAAGAGACCCAGTACTTC. This translates into CATKAPSQETQYF.

This clonotype has a handful of counts. The V and J genes are TRBV13 and TRBJ2-5; TRBD2 agrees at 10 bases. Germline CDR1 reads PRHDT; CDR2 reads FYEKMQ (reference sequence). There are 16 residues in the CDR3. Trimming took 3 bases from V and 0 from J; bases not matched to a gene: 4. The CDR3 sequence is CASSFWTSGYQETQYF. CDR3 nucleotides: TGTGCCAGCAGCTTCTGGACTAGCGGATACCAAGAGACCCAGTACTTC.

Note on this clonotype: One base away lies a much larger clone, so this may be a sequencing read error. The V and J genes are TRBV12-5 and TRBJ2-2, with TRBD1 matching 10 bases. V lost 6 bases and J lost 4; bases outside the gene matches: 8. CDR3 length: 16 amino acids. From germline, CDR1 is LGHNT and CDR2 FRNRAP. CDR3 nucleotides: TGTGCTAGTGGCTCGCCGGGACAGGGGAGCACCGGGGAGCTGTTTTTT. Protein: CASGSPGQGSTGELFF.

This clonotype was observed a few times. This chain uses TRBV27 with TRBJ1-6; D is unresolved. The CDR3 runs 16 residues. Germline values: CDR1 MNHEY, CDR2 SMNVEV (reference sequence). V dropped 5 bases and J dropped 8 bases, with 19 bases sitting between them. The CDR3 DNA is TGTGCCAGCAGTCCAACGCCCCCCAATGTCCATTCACCCCTCCACTTT. Its protein product is CASSPTPPNVHSPLHF.

The chain combines TRBV20-1 with TRBJ1-6; D not resolved. Germline lookup yields CDR1 DFQATT and CDR2 SNEGSKA (reference sequence). The length of the CDR3 is 16 residues. Trimming took off 4 bases at V and 0 bases at J, with 13 bases between the two ends. Written as DNA, the CDR3 is TGCAGTGCTATGCCGACTATAAGCTCCTATAATTCACCCCTCCACTTT. It yields the protein CSAMPTISSYNSPLHF.

V usage is TRBV27 and J usage is TRBJ1-5; 7 bases agree with TRBD1. J gave up 9 bases and V 6 bases, and 11 bases lay outside the gene matches. Germline CDR1 and CDR2: MNHEY and SMNVEV (reference sequence). The CDR3 totals 14 residues. CDR3 sequence: CASSNRGFLRPQHF. CDR3 in DNA: TGTGCCAGCAGCAACAGGGGATTCTTACGGCCCCAGCATTTT.

The chain uses TRBV7-9 and TRBJ2-5; no definite D call. V lost 2 bases and J 2 bases, leaving 9 bases between the germline ends. From germline, CDR1 is SEHNR and CDR2 FQNEAQ (reference sequence). CDR3 length: 14 residues. CDR3 bases: TGTGCCAGCAGCTTATTACAGACACAAGAGACCCAGTACTTC. Amino acids: CASSLLQTQETQYF.

This clonotype was counted ten times or more. The chain recombines TRBV6-5 with TRBJ2-3; no firm D call. CDR1 is MNHEY and CDR2 is SVGAGI in the germline V gene. The CDR3 spans 16 residues. Trimming cost V 0 bases and J 1 base, with 11 bases left between them. CDR3 in amino acids: CASSYSTVQGTDTQYF. Written as DNA, the CDR3 is TGTGCCAGCAGTTACTCGACGGTCCAGGGCACAGATACGCAGTATTTT.

Points on this clonotype: This may be a read error, as it is one base from a much larger clone. The V gene is TRBV6-2 or TRBV6-3, the J gene TRBJ2-3; D unclear. Germline V gene sequence: CDR1 MNHEY, CDR2 SVGEGT. Between the trimmed V and J ends, which lost 7 bases and 6 bases, there was a span of 8 bases. This CDR3 spans 11 amino acids. CDR3 bases: TGTGCCAGCAATGTAAGGGATACGCAGTATTTT. Amino acids: CASNVRDTQYF.

This clonotype was seen many times. This chain links TRBV20-1 with TRBJ2-7; 12 bases line up with TRBD1. The germline V gene encodes CDR1 DFQATT and CDR2 SNEGSKA (reference sequence). The CDR3 extends over 15 amino acids. With V trimmed by 3 bases and J by 2 bases, 5 bases remained unmatched. CDR3 protein: CSASTGTGGPYEQYF. CDR3 coding DNA: TGCAGTGCTAGTACCGGGACAGGGGGCCCCTACGAGCAGTACTTC.